In this sample, the clone carrying this T cell receptor beta chain turned up once. Antigen specificity is unknown. Autoimmune disease history or systemic immunosuppression barred patients. Some clones are missing from TCRdb's copy, which holds only in-frame ones; the method was immunoSEQ multiplex PCR. The data show roughly 46,000 clones, over 75% seen once. This sample is drawn from a study of OX40 agonist ivuxolimab in advanced cancers. Overall study: The study enrolled dose-escalation patients with hepatocellular carcinoma, melanoma, renal cell or head and neck cancer. Study results and limitations: Expanded clones were, on average, more numerous in CD8+ T cells than in CD4+. Antigen specificity was not determined for the expanded peripheral T cells.

V lost 0 bases and J lost 8; bases outside the gene matches: 6. The CDR3 contains 15 residues. The germline CDR1 and CDR2 sequences are SGHRS and YFSETQ. The TCR originated in an adult with an advanced solid tumor such as melanoma, head and neck, liver or kidney cancer. The sample was CD4+ or CD8+ T cells sorted from blood, taken in a trial of the OX40 agonist ivuxolimab. The V and J genes are TRBV5-1 and TRBJ2-1; TRBD2 matches 9 bases. CDR3 in amino acids: CASSLGTSDGDEQFF. The CDR3 DNA sequence: TGCGCCAGCAGCTTGGGGACTAGCGATGGGGATGAGCAGTTCTTC. Looking up the rest from reference TRBV5-1 and TRBJ2-1 gives the full variable domain: KAGVTQTPRYLIKTRGQQVTLSCSPISGHRSVSWYQQTPGQGLQFLFEYFSETQRNKGNFPGRFSGRQFSNSRSEMNVSTLELGDSALYLCASSLGTSDGDEQFFGPGTRLTVL.